Only a few counts were recorded for the clone carrying this T cell receptor beta chain. TCRdb redid the calling of the reads with MiXCR, one entry per CDR3 protein. The sample lists approximately 400,000 distinct CDR3 sequences; roughly 30% were seen once. CDR3 size: 16 residues. Germline CDR1 and CDR2: LNHDA and SQIVND (reference sequence). V trimming: 6 bases; J trimming: 7 bases; junction bases outside the gene matches: 12. These data originate in a study of T cell repertoires in cytomegalovirus infection. The J gene is TRBJ1-6, the V gene TRBV19, with 7 bases identical to TRBD1. The sequenced sample was PBMCs. This clonotype was obtained from a human donor in good health (CMV status not recorded). Some clones in this sample may be carry-over from other donors' samples. DNA of the CDR3: TGTGCCAGTAGGCCCCTTAACAGGGGCGAAAATTCACCCCTCCACTTT. This sequence encodes CASRPLNRGENSPLHF.